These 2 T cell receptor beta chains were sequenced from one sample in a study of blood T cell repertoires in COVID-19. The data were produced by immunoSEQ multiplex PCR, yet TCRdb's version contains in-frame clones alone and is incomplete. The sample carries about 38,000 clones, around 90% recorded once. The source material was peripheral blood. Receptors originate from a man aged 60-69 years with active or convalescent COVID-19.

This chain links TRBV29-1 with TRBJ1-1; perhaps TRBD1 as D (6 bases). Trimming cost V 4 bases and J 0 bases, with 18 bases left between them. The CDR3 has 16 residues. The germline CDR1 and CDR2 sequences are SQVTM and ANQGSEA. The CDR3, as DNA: TGCAGCGTTGGGGGAGCCCCGGGACACATGAACACTGAAGCTTTCTTT. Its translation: CSVGGAPGHMNTEAFF.

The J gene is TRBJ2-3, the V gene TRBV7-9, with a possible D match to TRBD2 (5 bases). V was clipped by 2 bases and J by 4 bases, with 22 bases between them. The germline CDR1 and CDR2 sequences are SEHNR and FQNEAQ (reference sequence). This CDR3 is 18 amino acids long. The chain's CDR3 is CASSLRDYLYQSADTQYF. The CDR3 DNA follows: TGTGCCAGCAGCTTACGAGACTACCTCTACCAATCGGCAGATACGCAGTATTTT.